The clone carrying this T cell receptor beta chain appeared a single time. What it binds is not known. The sample belongs to a study of cytotoxic CD8 clonotypes in ibrutinib-treated CLL. The wider study: Response sampling took place at median 12 months of treatment, range 6 to 36.

This CDR3 region has 12 residues. The ends lost 4 bases at V and 8 bases at J; junction bases unmatched: 1. Germline V gene data show CDR1 as GTSNPN and CDR2 as SVGIG (reference sequence). Whole-study findings and limits: On treatment, the uncommon public clonotypes contracted or remained stable.

T cells were sequenced at a targeted depth of 1 in 200,000 to 1 in 1 million. Assay: immunoSEQ multiplex PCR; the TCRdb copy retains only in-frame clones and omits some. This sample has about 160,000 clones, with about 84% found just once. This TCR derives from a human donor with chronic lymphocytic leukemia. The chain links TRBV30 to TRBJ2-1; 11 nucleotides match TRBD2. Sequenced here: PBMCs, sampled after 24 months of ibrutinib treatment. The CDR3 DNA reads TGTGCCTGGACTAGCGGGAGGCATGAGCAGTTCTTC. Protein sequence: CAWTSGRHEQFF.